The present T cell receptor (beta chain) was sequenced within a study of OX40 agonist ivuxolimab in advanced cancers. The V and J ends lost 0 bases and 4 bases, in that order; junction bases with no gene match: 12. The germline V gene encodes CDR1 SGHKS and CDR2 YYEKEE (reference sequence). This CDR3 is built from 18 residues. Only in-frame clones appear in the TCRdb table, and some are missing; sequencing was by immunoSEQ multiplex PCR. Found here are 65,000 to 80,000 clones, approximately 90% of them singletons; the top ten hold 0.45% to 0.65%. Drawing of blood for sampling happened at baseline, at cycle 4 day 1, and at cycle 7 day 1.

The chain uses TRBV5-5 and TRBJ1-1; 10 positions agree with TRBD1. This sample comprised CD4+ or CD8+ T cells sorted from blood, obtained in a trial of the OX40 agonist ivuxolimab. The source of this sequence is an adult with an advanced solid tumor such as melanoma, head and neck, liver or kidney cancer. The CDR3 sequence: CASSLDGPGDRGRTEAFF. The CDR3, as DNA: TGTGCCAGCAGCTTGGACGGGCCTGGGGACAGGGGACGCACTGAAGCTTTCTTT.